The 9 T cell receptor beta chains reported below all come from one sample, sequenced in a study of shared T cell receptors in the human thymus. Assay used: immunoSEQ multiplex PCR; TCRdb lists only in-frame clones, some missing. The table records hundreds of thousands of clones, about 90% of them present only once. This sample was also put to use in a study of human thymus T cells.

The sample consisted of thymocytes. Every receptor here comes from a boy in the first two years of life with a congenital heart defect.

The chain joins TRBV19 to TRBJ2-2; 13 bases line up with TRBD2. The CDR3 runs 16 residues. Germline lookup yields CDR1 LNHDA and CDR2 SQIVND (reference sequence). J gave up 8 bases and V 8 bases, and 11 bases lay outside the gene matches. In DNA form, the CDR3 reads TGTGCCAGTCGAACAGAGACTAGCGGGAGGAGGGGGGAGCTGTTTTTT. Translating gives CASRTETSGRRGELFF.

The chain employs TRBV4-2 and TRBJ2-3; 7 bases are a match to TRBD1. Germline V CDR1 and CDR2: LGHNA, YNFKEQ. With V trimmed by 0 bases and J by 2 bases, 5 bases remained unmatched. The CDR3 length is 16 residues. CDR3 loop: CASSQDCDRATDTQYF. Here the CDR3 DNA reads TGTGCCAGCAGCCAAGATTGCGACAGGGCCACAGATACGCAGTATTTT.

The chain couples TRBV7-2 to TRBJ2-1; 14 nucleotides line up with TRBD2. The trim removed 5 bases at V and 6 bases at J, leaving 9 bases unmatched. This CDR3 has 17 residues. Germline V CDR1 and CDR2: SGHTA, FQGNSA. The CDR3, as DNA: TGTGCCAGCAGCCCCGGGACTAGCGGGAGAGCCCTCAATGAGCAGTTCTTC. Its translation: CASSPGTSGRALNEQFF.

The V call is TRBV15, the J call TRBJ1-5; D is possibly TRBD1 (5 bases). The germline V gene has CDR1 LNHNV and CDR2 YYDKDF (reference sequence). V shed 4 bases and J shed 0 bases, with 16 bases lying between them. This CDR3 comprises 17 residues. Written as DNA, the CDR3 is TGTGCCACCAGCAACTTATCAGGGATATATAGCAATCAGCCCCAGCATTTT. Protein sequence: CATSNLSGIYSNQPQHF. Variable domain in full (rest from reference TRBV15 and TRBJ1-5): DAMVIQNPRYQVTQFGKPVTLSCSQTLNHNVMYWYQQKSSQAPKLLFHYYDKDFNNEADTPDNFQSRRPNTSFCFLDIRSPGLGDTAMYLCATSNLSGIYSNQPQHFGDGTRLSIL.

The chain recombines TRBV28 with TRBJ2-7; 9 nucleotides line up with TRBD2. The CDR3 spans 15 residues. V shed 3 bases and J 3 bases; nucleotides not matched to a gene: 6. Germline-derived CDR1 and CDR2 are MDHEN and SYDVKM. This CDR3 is CASSFSGLAFYEQYF. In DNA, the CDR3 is TGTGCCAGCAGTTTTAGTGGACTAGCGTTCTACGAGCAGTACTTC.

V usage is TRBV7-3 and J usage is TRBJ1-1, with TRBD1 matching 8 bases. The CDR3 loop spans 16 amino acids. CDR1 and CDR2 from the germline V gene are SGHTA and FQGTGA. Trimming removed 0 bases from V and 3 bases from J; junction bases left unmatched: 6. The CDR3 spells CASSLTTGERHTEAFF. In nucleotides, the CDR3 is TGTGCCAGCAGCTTAACGACAGGGGAAAGGCACACTGAAGCTTTCTTT.

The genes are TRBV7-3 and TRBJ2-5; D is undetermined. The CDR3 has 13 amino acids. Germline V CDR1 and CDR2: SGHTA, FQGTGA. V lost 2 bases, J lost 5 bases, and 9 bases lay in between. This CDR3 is CASSLSVLETQYF. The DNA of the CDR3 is TGTGCCAGCAGCTTATCGGTCCTCGAGACCCAGTACTTC.

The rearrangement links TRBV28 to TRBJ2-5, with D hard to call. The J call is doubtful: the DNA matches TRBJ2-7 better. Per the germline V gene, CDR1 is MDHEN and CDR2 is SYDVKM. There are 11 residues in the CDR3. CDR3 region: CASSFSNEQYF. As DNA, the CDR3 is TGTGCCAGCAGTTTCTCGAACGAGCAGTACTTC.

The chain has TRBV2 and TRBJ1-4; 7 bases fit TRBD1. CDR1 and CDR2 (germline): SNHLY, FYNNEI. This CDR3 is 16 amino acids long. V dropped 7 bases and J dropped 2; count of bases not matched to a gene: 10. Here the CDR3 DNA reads TGTGCCAGCAATCAGGGGGGCGCATCCACTAATGAAAAACTGTTTTTT. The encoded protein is CASNQGGASTNEKLFF. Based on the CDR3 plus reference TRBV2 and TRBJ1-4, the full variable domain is EPEVTQTPSHQVTQMGQEVILRCVPISNHLYFYWYRQILGQKVEFLVSFYNNEISEKSEIFDDQFSVERPDGSNFTLKIRSTKLEDSAMYFCASNQGGASTNEKLFFGSGTQLSVL.